This T cell receptor beta chain was retrieved from a study of cytomegalovirus exposure and HLA in healthy donors. Study results and caveats: As confirmed in vitro, a few CMV-associated chains were specific for CMV antigens. Presence/absence analyses assumed roughly uniform sequencing depth across donors.

Amplification used 60 Vbeta primers and 13 Jbeta primers. Data came from immunoSEQ multiplex PCR; TCRdb stores just in-frame clones and leaves some out. The sample contains about 170,000 clones, around 84% of which appear only once. In regard to this clone: What it binds is unknown.

This CDR3 contains 14 residues. With 2 bases removed from V and 7 bases from J, the gap between germline ends came to 9 bases. Per the germline V gene, CDR1 is SGHVS and CDR2 is FQNEAQ. This clonotype was obtained from a man under 40 in good health and CMV-seropositive. Sequenced material: PBMCs. V usage is TRBV7-8 and J usage is TRBJ1-6; tentatively, D is TRBD1 (6 bases). The CDR3 spells CASSLTGQNSPLHF. CDR3 sequence (DNA): TGTGCCAGCAGCTTAACGGGACAAAATTCACCCCTCCACTTT. The variable domain in full, with the rest retrieved from reference TRBV7-8 and TRBJ1-6, is GAGVSQSPRYKVAKRGQDVALRCDPISGHVSLFWYQQALGQGPEFLTYFQNEAQLDKSGLPSDRFFAERPEGSVSTLKIQRTQQEDSAVYLCASSLTGQNSPLHFGNGTRLTVT.